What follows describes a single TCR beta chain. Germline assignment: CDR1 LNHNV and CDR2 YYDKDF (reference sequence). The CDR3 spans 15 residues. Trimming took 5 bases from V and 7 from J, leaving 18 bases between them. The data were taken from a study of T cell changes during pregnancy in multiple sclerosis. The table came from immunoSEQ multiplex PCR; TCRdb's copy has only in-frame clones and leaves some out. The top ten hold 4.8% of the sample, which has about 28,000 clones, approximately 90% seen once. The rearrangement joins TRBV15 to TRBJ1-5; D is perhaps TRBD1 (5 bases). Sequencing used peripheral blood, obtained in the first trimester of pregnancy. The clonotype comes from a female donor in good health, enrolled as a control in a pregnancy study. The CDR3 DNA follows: TGTGCCACCAGCCCCTCTGCGGGGGTCAGGCAGCCCCAGCATTTT. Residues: CATSPSAGVRQPQHF.